These T cell receptor beta chains were read from a single sample in a study of blood T cell repertoires in COVID-19. Sequenced by immunoSEQ multiplex PCR; TCRdb stores in-frame clones only, minus some. The table includes about 160,000 clones, 82% detected once. Sequenced material: peripheral blood. These receptors originate from a woman between 40 and 50 years old with COVID-19, enrolled during active disease. Each CDR3 is given with its conserved first and last residue. Fields, in order: J gene, D gene, clone size, V gene, CDR3 DNA, CDR3 protein. A D gene is named only where the DNA matches it firmly. Part of the rows lack a size; the others show once, few, many or a class for expanded clones.

>TRBJ1-4|TRBD1|few|TRBV9
TGTGCCAGCAGCACCCGGGACAGGGTGGATGAAAAACTGTTTTTT
CASSTRDRVDEKLFF
>TRBJ2-1|NA|NA|TRBV7-2
TGTGCCAGCAGCCCCGCGAGGGCGGGGTACAATGAGCAGTTCTTC
CASSPARAGYNEQFF
>TRBJ2-1|TRBD2|NA|TRBV9
TGTGCCAGCAGCACGACTAGCGGGTGGAATGAGCAGTTCTTC
CASSTTSGWNEQFF
>TRBJ2-5|NA|NA|TRBV19
TGTGCCAGTAGTATGGGCAGGGACCAAGAGACCCAGTACTTC
CASSMGRDQETQYF
>TRBJ1-4|TRBD1|NA|TRBV28
TGTGCCAGCAGTTCCATACAGGGGGCGCGGGCTAATGAAAAACTGTTTTTT
CASSSIQGARANEKLFF
>TRBJ2-1|NA|NA|TRBV7-3
TGTGCCAGCAGCTCTAGCGTGAGCTCCTACAATGAGCAGTTCTTC
CASSSSVSSYNEQFF
>TRBJ2-5|NA|NA|TRBV19
TGTGCCAGTAGCCTGGGGGGGCTGGGGGTGAGAGAGACCCAGTACTTC
CASSLGGLGVRETQYF
>TRBJ2-1|NA|few|TRBV7-9
TGTGCCAGCGGAGAAGGCTCCTACAATGAGCAGTTCTTC
CASGEGSYNEQFF
>TRBJ2-3|NA|NA|TRBV7-3
TGTGCCAGCAGCGACAACACAGATACGCAGTATTTT
CASSDNTDTQYF
>TRBJ2-2|TRBD2|NA|TRBV5-5
TGTGCCAGCAGTGGGACTAGCGGGACCGGGGAGCTGTTTTTT
CASSGTSGTGELFF
>TRBJ1-6|NA|NA|TRBV19
TGTGCCAGTAGTATGGAGAGCTCCTATAATTCACCCCTCCACTTT
CASSMESSYNSPLHF
>TRBJ2-1|TRBD2|NA|TRBV5-5
TGTGCCAGCAGCTCTAGCGGGAGGAGTAATGAGCAGTTCTTC
CASSSSGRSNEQFF
>TRBJ2-7|TRBD2|NA|TRBV19
TGCGCCAGTAGTACCGGGGGGGGGCAGGACGAGCAGTACTTC
CASSTGGGQDEQYF
>TRBJ2-1|NA|NA|TRBV28
TGTGCCACCTATACAGGGCCCCCTCGGGATGAGCAGTTCTTC
CATYTGPPRDEQFF
>TRBJ2-7|TRBD1|NA|TRBV28
TGTGCCAGCAGTCCTAGGACAGGGCTGGGCGAGCAGTACTTC
CASSPRTGLGEQYF
>TRBJ2-3|NA|NA|TRBV6-5
TGTGCCAGCAGTTACGGCGCAGGGGAAGATACGCAGTATTTT
CASSYGAGEDTQYF
>TRBJ2-1|NA|NA|TRBV20-1
TGCAGTGCTAGTGGGGGAGTTAATGAGCAGTTCTTC
CSASGGVNEQFF
>TRBJ1-2|NA|NA|TRBV18
TGTGCCAGCTCACTGAGTTTCGACTATGGCTACACCTTC
CASSLSFDYGYTF
>TRBJ2-7|NA|many|TRBV11-2
TGTGCCAGCAGCCAAATCTACGAGCAGTACTTC
CASSQIYEQYF
>TRBJ2-2|NA|once|TRBV11-2
TGTGCCAGCAGCTTAGAACAGGGTTACGGCGGGGAGCTGTTTTTT
CASSLEQGYGGELFF
>TRBJ2-1|TRBD1|NA|TRBV7-9
TGTGCCAGCAGCTCGATTGGGACAGCAAAGCAGTTCTTC
CASSSIGTAKQFF
>TRBJ2-3|TRBD2|few|TRBV2
TGTGCCAGCAGCGTTACCGCCGGGACTAGAGGGGTAGTGGGCACAGATACGCAGTATTTT
CASSVTAGTRGVVGTDTQYF
>TRBJ2-1|NA|few|TRBV3-1/TRBV3-2
TGTGCCAGCAGCCAGGCGGTAAACTCCTACAATGAGCAGTTCTTC
CASSQAVNSYNEQFF
>TRBJ1-1|NA|NA|TRBV15
TGTGCCACCAGCAGAGACAAAAAAGGGGACACCCGAGCTTTCTTT
CATSRDKKGDTRAFF
>TRBJ2-5|TRBD1|NA|TRBV19
TGTGCCAGTAGCCCGACAGGGAGACAGGAGACCCAGTACTTC
CASSPTGRQETQYF
>TRBJ1-6|TRBD1|NA|TRBV5-5
TGTGCCAGCAGCCGACTCTTACAGGGGGTCCTTAATTCACCCCTCCACTTT
CASSRLLQGVLNSPLHF
>TRBJ1-1|NA|NA|TRBV9
TGTGCCAGCAGCCCTCGCGGGCGGGCGAACACTGAAGCTTTCTTT
CASSPRGRANTEAFF
>TRBJ1-1|NA|NA|TRBV4-1
TGCGCCAGCAGCCTGACAATTGGTACTGAAGCTTTCTTT
CASSLTIGTEAFF
>TRBJ2-3|NA|NA|TRBV5-6
TGTGCCAGCAGCTCAAGGCAGGGGAGTCACACAGATACGCAGTATTTT
CASSSRQGSHTDTQYF
>TRBJ2-1|NA|NA|TRBV10-1
TGCGCCAGCAGTGAGTTGACAGGCCTTAGCTCCTACAATGAGCAGTTCTTC
CASSELTGLSSYNEQFF